The sequence of this T cell receptor (beta chain) was determined in a study of shared clonotypes between healthy human individuals. Study results and limitations: Clonotype sharing among donors was expected to depend on sequencing depth.

Authors' data handling: With immunoSEQ giving junction-only sequences and no quality scores, filtering differed. The table came from immunoSEQ multiplex PCR; TCRdb's copy has only in-frame clones and leaves some out. That table furnishes V, J and clone size, whereas the DNA furnished D and trimming. This table holds some 300,000 clones, 73% found once. For this clone: The antigen remains unidentified.

A CD45RA-negative memory subset and a CD45RA+ naive subset were separated from the CD4+ cells. The material sequenced was memory CD4+ T cells sorted from blood. Subset given: CD45RA-negative fraction. The clonotype was recovered from a man aged 25 to 40 in good health.

Written as DNA, the CDR3 is TGTGCCAGCAGCCCAACGGGGGAGACTGAAGCTTTCTTT. Amino acid sequence: CASSPTGETEAFF. The chain carries TRBV6-5 and TRBJ1-1; weak D call: TRBD1 (5 bases). Germline CDR1 reads MNHEY; CDR2 reads SVGAGI. The germline V and J ends were trimmed by 6 bases and 5 bases, with 13 bases remaining between them. CDR3 length: 13 residues.